Listed below are T cell receptor beta chains from one sample, sequenced in a study of beta chain features in type 1 diabetes. Here immunoSEQ multiplex PCR was the method, and the copy in TCRdb shows in-frame clones only, minus some. The sample holds 160,000 or so clones, roughly 9% seen once. Sequenced: central memory CD4+ T cells from blood. These receptor sequences come from a young woman in good health. Both conserved end residues are part of each CDR3. D genes are given only for firm matches. Clone size is given for some rows only: seen once, a few or many times, or a class if the clone is expanded.

cdr3_nt	cdr3_aa	clone_size	v_call	j_call	d_call
TGTGCCAGCAGTTCCCCCGCAGGGGGCAGGATCTATGGCTACACCTTC	CASSSPAGGRIYGYTF	-	TRBV7-9	TRBJ1-2	TRBD1
TGTGCCTGGAGTCAGGGCTACCTCGGAGTTTTCTTT	CAWSQGYLGVFF	-	TRBV30	TRBJ1-1	-
TGTGCCAGCAATGCCTTAACCGGGTTTGGAAACACCATATATTTT	CASNALTGFGNTIYF	-	TRBV6-1	TRBJ1-3	-
TGTGCCAGCAGCTTGGACAGGACCTACGAGCAGTACTTC	CASSLDRTYEQYF	few	TRBV5-4	TRBJ2-7	-
TGTGCCAGCGCCCTGCAGGGCTCCTACGAGCAGTACTTC	CASALQGSYEQYF	-	TRBV5-6	TRBJ2-7	-
TGTGCCATCAGAGAACAGGGGGGCACTGAAGCTTTCTTT	CAIREQGGTEAFF	few	TRBV10-3	TRBJ1-1	TRBD1
TGCGCCAGCAGCTTGGATCTCCGACACGCTTTCTTT	CASSLDLRHAFF	once	TRBV5-1	TRBJ1-1	-
TGCAGTGCTAGAGATCAGGGGATCCAGTACTTC	CSARDQGIQYF	few	TRBV20-1	TRBJ2-5	-
TGTGCCAGCAGCCTAGTGCGTAATTCACCCCTCCACTTT	CASSLVRNSPLHF	-	TRBV7-2	TRBJ1-6	-
TGTGCCAGCAGCTTGGTACAGGGGACAGATACGCAGTATTTT	CASSLVQGTDTQYF	-	TRBV7-6	TRBJ2-3	TRBD1
TGTGCCAGAAGCTTTTCCGGGGGGACAAACCAAGAGACCCAGTACTTC	CARSFSGGTNQETQYF	-	TRBV5-3	TRBJ2-5	-
TGTGCCAGCAGTGAAGCTAGCGGGAACAATGAGCAGTTCTTC	CASSEASGNNEQFF	many	TRBV2	TRBJ2-1	TRBD2
TGTGCCTGGAGTAGGAGGACAGGGGGCCACGAGCAGTACTTC	CAWSRRTGGHEQYF	few	TRBV30	TRBJ2-7	TRBD1
TGCACCCGTGGTAGCGGGGATACAAGCTCCTACGAGCAGTACTTC	CTRGSGDTSSYEQYF	-	TRBV1	TRBJ2-7	-
TGTGCCAGCAGCCCCGGCGGTCAGGGGAAAGGTGAAAAACTGTTTTTT	CASSPGGQGKGEKLFF	-	TRBV5-4	TRBJ1-4	-
TGTGCCAGCAGCTTCCCCCCCCAATCAGGGGGCTCTGGCTACACCTTC	CASSFPPQSGGSGYTF	few	TRBV7-9	TRBJ1-2	TRBD1
TGCGCCAGCAGCCAAGTTGGGGGGGCTGGTTACGAGCAGTACTTC	CASSQVGGAGYEQYF	-	TRBV4-1	TRBJ2-7	-
TGTGCCAGCAGTACCCTAAGATACGAGCAGTACTTC	CASSTLRYEQYF	-	TRBV6-6	TRBJ2-7	-
TGCGCCAGCAGCCCGGGGGGGACAGATACGCAGTATTTT	CASSPGGTDTQYF	-	TRBV10-2	TRBJ2-3	TRBD2
TGTGCCAGCAGTTTACTGTCTAATGAAAAACTGTTTTTT	CASSLLSNEKLFF	few	TRBV27	TRBJ1-4	-
TGTGCCAGCAGCAGTAGCGGAGCCTCCTACGAGCAGTACTTC	CASSSSGASYEQYF	-	TRBV7-9	TRBJ2-7	-
TGTGCCAGCAGTCCACCCACTGCGGTAGATGGTGAGCAGTTCTTC	CASSPPTAVDGEQFF	many	TRBV27	TRBJ2-1	-
TGTGCCAGCAGCGTAGCCATCACAGGGAGTAGCACAGATACGCAGTATTTT	CASSVAITGSSTDTQYF	few	TRBV9	TRBJ2-3	-
TGTGCTAGCAGCCCTTCCGTCGAGGTCACCGGGGAGCTGTTTTTT	CASSPSVEVTGELFF	few	TRBV7-7	TRBJ2-2	-
TGTGCCAGTAGCCAAACAAGTGGCACAGATACGCAGTATTTT	CASSQTSGTDTQYF	few	TRBV19	TRBJ2-3	-
TGTGCCAGCGGGTCCTACGGGACAGATCCTAATGAAAAACTGTTTTTT	CASGSYGTDPNEKLFF	-	TRBV2	TRBJ1-4	TRBD1
TGTGCCAGCAGTCTCCGGACAACCCAAGAGACCCAGTACTTC	CASSLRTTQETQYF	-	TRBV6-5	TRBJ2-5	-
TGTGCCAGCAGTTCTTACGGCAGGGAAGGCGAAAAACTGTTTTTT	CASSSYGREGEKLFF	-	TRBV6-5	TRBJ1-4	-
TGCGCCAGCAGCTTGGCCGGGACTATCTCCTACGAGCAGTACTTC	CASSLAGTISYEQYF	-	TRBV5-1	TRBJ2-7	TRBD2
TGTGCCTGGAGACACCCCGCACTGGACAGGGCTAACTATGGCTACACCTTC	CAWRHPALDRANYGYTF	-	TRBV30	TRBJ1-2	TRBD1
TGTGCCAGCAGCTCCGGACAGGGGGAGATGGACACCTTC	CASSSGQGEMDTF	-	TRBV7-9	TRBJ1-2	TRBD1
TGTGCCATCAGTGAGACGGGAGAAGGAAAGACCCAGTACTTC	CAISETGEGKTQYF	-	TRBV10-3	TRBJ2-5	-
TGTGCCAGCAGCTTGATGGCAGGTGACGAGCAGTACTTC	CASSLMAGDEQYF	-	TRBV4-2	TRBJ2-7	-
TGTGCCAGCAGGCTCGGGACAGGCGGACTTTTCGGAAACACCATATATTTT	CASRLGTGGLFGNTIYF	few	TRBV14	TRBJ1-3	TRBD1
TGCGCCAGCAGCTCCGTCGGGGGGGCTAATGAAAAACTGTTTTTT	CASSSVGGANEKLFF	few	TRBV5-1	TRBJ1-4	-
TGTGCCAGCAGTTTTACTAGCGGCTACGAGCAGTACTTC	CASSFTSGYEQYF	-	TRBV27	TRBJ2-7	TRBD2
TGTGCCAGCAGTAGGACAGGGATCGGGGCCAACGTCCTGACTTTC	CASSRTGIGANVLTF	-	TRBV6-6	TRBJ2-6	TRBD1
TGCGCCAGCAGCTCCGGACAGGGGGCGGTTAGCTATGGCTACACCTTC	CASSSGQGAVSYGYTF	few	TRBV5-1	TRBJ1-2	TRBD1
TGTGCCTGGAGTACCCCGACAGGTTTAAGAGAGACCCAGTACTTC	CAWSTPTGLRETQYF	-	TRBV30	TRBJ2-5	-
TGTGCCAGCAGTGGATTAGGATGGAGTTCACCCCTCCACTTT	CASSGLGWSSPLHF	few	TRBV2	TRBJ1-6	-
TGTGCCAGCAGCCCCAGGGTAGGTGAGCAGTTCTTC	CASSPRVGEQFF	-	TRBV6-6	TRBJ2-1	-
TGTGCCACCAGCAGAGATCAGGGTGGCTACACCTTC	CATSRDQGGYTF	many	TRBV15	TRBJ1-2	-
TGTGCCAGCCATCCTTTCCGGGACTCCTTGAACACTGAAGCTTTCTTT	CASHPFRDSLNTEAFF	once	TRBV27	TRBJ1-1	-
TGCGCCAGCAGCCAAGCGCCTTTACAGGGTGACTATGGCTACACCTTC	CASSQAPLQGDYGYTF	few	TRBV4-3	TRBJ1-2	-
TGTGCCAGCAGCTCCCGGGGGGGTAGCGGCCCTCAAGGTACGCAGTATTTT	CASSSRGGSGPQGTQYF	once	TRBV7-9	TRBJ2-3	TRBD2
TGTGCCAGCAGCCTTACTAGCGGGACCGGCAATGAGCAGTTCTTC	CASSLTSGTGNEQFF	few	TRBV7-3	TRBJ2-1	TRBD2
TGCGCCAGCAGCCAAGCCAAATCGGGAGGGGCGAACACTGAAGCTTTCTTT	CASSQAKSGGANTEAFF	few	TRBV4-3	TRBJ1-1	-
TGTGCCAGCAGCCCTAGGAGACTGGTCAGCACAGATACGCAGTATTTT	CASSPRRLVSTDTQYF	few	TRBV7-8	TRBJ2-3	-
TGTGCCAGCAGCAGCAGGGGGCAGGAAAAACTGTTTTTT	CASSSRGQEKLFF	few	TRBV13	TRBJ1-4	TRBD1
TGTGCCAGCAGCACCATGGCGGGGGGGCCCGGGATTAAGCAGTTCTTC	CASSTMAGGPGIKQFF	-	TRBV7-2	TRBJ2-1	TRBD2
TGTGCCAGCAGCCCCGGGGGGGGCCAAGAGACCCAGTACTTC	CASSPGGGQETQYF	few	TRBV7-9	TRBJ2-5	TRBD2
TGCGCCAGCAGCCAAAGAAGCGGGGGGGCCTCCAATGAGCAGTTCTTC	CASSQRSGGASNEQFF	-	TRBV4-3	TRBJ2-1	TRBD2
TGTGCCAGCTCACACTCCCGTGGTAGCGGGAACGAAGAGACCCAGTACTTC	CASSHSRGSGNEETQYF	-	TRBV18	TRBJ2-5	TRBD2
TGTGCCAGCAGGGGGCTGTACAATGAGCAGTTCTTC	CASRGLYNEQFF	few	TRBV9	TRBJ2-1	-
TGTGCCAGCAGCTCCTACGGGGGGGGCTCCTACAATGAGCAGTTCTTC	CASSSYGGGSYNEQFF	few	TRBV7-9	TRBJ2-1	TRBD2
TGTGCCACCGGACTAGCGGGCCCTGCGCAAGAGACCCAGTACTTC	CATGLAGPAQETQYF	-	TRBV15	TRBJ2-5	TRBD2